This T cell receptor beta chain was sequenced for a study of T cell responses to AZD1222 COVID-19 vaccine (dated by TCRdb to 2020 to 2022). Regarding the complete study: A total of 230 to 250 trial participants underwent TCR sequencing, of whom roughly 210 had received two doses of AZD1222 and roughly 26 had received two doses of the MenACWY control vaccine. Trial participants were enrolled by age into 18-55, 56-69 and 70-plus year subgroups, with roughly 160, 29 and 62 TCR-sequenced participants respectively. Study-level results and caveats: Participants were mostly white British and included more females than males, and it was suggested by the authors that clonal diversity may have been underestimated. Because no samples from the day 14 peak response were available, repertoires could be characterized only after the peak T cell response. After two AZD1222 doses, spike-specific TCR breadth and depth were significantly higher than at day 0 and than in MenACWY recipients. Vaccine-associated CD4 TCRs spanned the whole spike protein, with dominant responses in regions 160-218 and 743-854. Only five to seven AZD1222 recipients were SARS-CoV-2 seropositive at baseline, limiting conclusions about previously exposed vaccinees. Reportedly, close to half of the unique spike-specific TCRs recognized epitopes lying outside the regions that are mutated in the B.1.351 and B.1.1.7 variants. In the small 56-69-year group, the increase in depth fell short of significance, most likely because of low power.

The CDR3 regions of human TCRbeta chains were subjected to immunosequencing. The original pipeline was this. Repertoire TCRs were matched against a reference library of SARS-CoV-2-specific TCRs generated with the MIRA antigen-specificity platform. Breadth was defined as the fraction of unique TCRs that were SARS-CoV-2-associated, and depth was defined as the fraction of total T cells that were SARS-CoV-2-associated. Using the MIRA data, every spike-specific TCR was mapped to the spike region that the TCR reacted to and assigned to either a CD4 or a CD8 class. Log10-transformed breadth and depth values were compared by one-way ANOVA with Sidak's multiple comparisons tests. The clones in this table, taken by TCRdb from immuneACCESS, are in-frame only. Not every clone is retained; where verified, under half of the shortfall comes from an unresolved V gene, and the cause of the rest is unknown. V and J calls and clone size are copied from that table; D and trimming were computed from the DNA. The sample table lists fewer than 55,000 clones, roughly 88% of them with a count of one. Clones ranked in the top ten supply approximately 37% of the sample.

As to this clone: What this receptor recognizes is not known. One base away there is no much larger clone; base qualities are not given.

This specimen's time point label, interpreted: about 28 days (+/-7) after the second vaccine dose. AZD1222 recipients given second doses at about 4 weeks or at about 12 weeks were pooled, since spike-specific TCR depth and breadth were not found to differ between the two schedules. The vaccinee samples were drawn from two UK trials, COV001 and COV002, one of which was a single-blind randomized controlled phase 2/3 trial testing AZD1222 (ChAdOx1 nCoV-19) in healthy adults. For TCRbeta chain sequencing, PBMC samples from trial participants were taken at day 0 and at day 28 after the second dose. There are 14 amino acids in the CDR3, from cysteine to phenylalanine inclusive. Only the CDR3 part of the read is kept: 42 bases, read in frame from the first base. V is clipped by 2 bases and J by 2 bases, and the sequence between their germline boundaries is 11 bases long. From the germline V gene, CDR1 is SGHRS and CDR2 is YFSETQ.

The sequencing here drew on peripheral blood, taken 28 days after the second AZD1222 dose. The origin of this receptor is an adult who received the AZD1222 COVID-19 vaccine. This sequence uses TRBV5-1 and TRBJ2-7; the D gene could be either TRBD1 or TRBD2, each agreeing at 5 bases. The DNA sequence is given as TGCGCCAGCAGCTTCCGGGACGGAACCTACGAGCAGTACTTC. This is translated as CASSFRDGTYEQYF.